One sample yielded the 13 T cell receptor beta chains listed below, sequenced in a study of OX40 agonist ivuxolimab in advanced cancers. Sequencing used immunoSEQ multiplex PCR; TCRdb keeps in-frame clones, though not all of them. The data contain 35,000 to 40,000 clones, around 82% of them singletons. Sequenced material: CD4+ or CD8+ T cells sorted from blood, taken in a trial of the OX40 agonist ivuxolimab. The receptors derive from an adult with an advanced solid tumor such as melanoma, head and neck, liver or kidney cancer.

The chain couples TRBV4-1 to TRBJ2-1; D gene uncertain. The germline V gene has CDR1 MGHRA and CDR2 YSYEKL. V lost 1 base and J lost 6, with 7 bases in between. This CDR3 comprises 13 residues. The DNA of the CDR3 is TGCGCCAGCAGCCAAGGATGGGTCAATGAGCAGTTCTTC. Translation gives CASSQGWVNEQFF.

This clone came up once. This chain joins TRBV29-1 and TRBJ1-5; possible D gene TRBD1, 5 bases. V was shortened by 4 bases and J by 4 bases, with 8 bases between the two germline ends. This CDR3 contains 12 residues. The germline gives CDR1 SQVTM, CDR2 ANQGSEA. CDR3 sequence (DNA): TGCAGCGTTGGGGGGGGGAATCAGCCCCAGCATTTT. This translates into CSVGGGNQPQHF.

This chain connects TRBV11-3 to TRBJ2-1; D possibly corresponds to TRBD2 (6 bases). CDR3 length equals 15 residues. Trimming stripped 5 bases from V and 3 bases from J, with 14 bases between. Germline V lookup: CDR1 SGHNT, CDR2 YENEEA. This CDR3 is CASSLGTSGYNEQFF. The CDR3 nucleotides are TGTGCCAGCAGCCTAGGGACTTCCGGCTACAATGAGCAGTTCTTC. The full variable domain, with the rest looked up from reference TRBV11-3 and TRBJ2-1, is EAGVVQSPRYKIIEKKQPVAFWCNPISGHNTLYWYLQNLGQGPELLIRYENEEAVDDSQLPKDRFSAERLKGVDSTLKIQPAELGDSAVYLCASSLGTSGYNEQFFGPGTRLTVL.

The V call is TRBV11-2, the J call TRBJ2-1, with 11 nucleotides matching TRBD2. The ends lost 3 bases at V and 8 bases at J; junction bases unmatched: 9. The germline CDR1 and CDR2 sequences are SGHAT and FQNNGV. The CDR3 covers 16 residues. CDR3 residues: CASSFRSGRAEHEQFF. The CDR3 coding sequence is TGTGCCAGCAGCTTTCGTAGCGGGAGGGCCGAACATGAGCAGTTCTTC.

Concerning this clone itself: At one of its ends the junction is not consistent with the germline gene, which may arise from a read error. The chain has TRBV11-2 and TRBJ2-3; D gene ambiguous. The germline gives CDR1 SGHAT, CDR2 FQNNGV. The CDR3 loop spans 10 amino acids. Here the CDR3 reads CASCFSTQYF. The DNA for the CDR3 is TGTGCCAGCTGCTTCAGTACGCAGTATTTT.

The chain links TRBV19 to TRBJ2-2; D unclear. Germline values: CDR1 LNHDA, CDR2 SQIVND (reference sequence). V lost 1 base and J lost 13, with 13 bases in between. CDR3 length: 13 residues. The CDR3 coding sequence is TGTGCCAGTAGTATAGGACTCAAGGCTGGGCTGTTTTTT. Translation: CASSIGLKAGLFF.

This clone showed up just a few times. The CDR3 loop reads CASSFDALSTDTQYF. Here the CDR3 DNA reads TGTGCCAGCAGCTTTGATGCCCTGAGCACAGATACGCAGTATTTT. The chain recombines TRBV11-2 with TRBJ2-3, with no clear D. Germline V gives CDR1 SGHAT, CDR2 FQNNGV. The ends were cut back, 3 bases at V and 0 bases at J, with 10 bases in the middle. The CDR3 loop spans 15 amino acids.

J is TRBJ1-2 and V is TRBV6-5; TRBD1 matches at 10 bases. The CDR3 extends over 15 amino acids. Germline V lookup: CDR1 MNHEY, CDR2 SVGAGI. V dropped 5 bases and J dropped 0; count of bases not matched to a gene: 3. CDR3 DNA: TGTGCCAGCAGTAAAGGACAGGGGGCTAACTATGGCTACACCTTC. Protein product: CASSKGQGANYGYTF.

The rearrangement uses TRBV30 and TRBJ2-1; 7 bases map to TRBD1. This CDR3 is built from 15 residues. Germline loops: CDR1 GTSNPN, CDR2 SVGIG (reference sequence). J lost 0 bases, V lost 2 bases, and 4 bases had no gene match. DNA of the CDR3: TGTGCCTGGAGTCCGAAGGGGGCCTCCTACAATGAGCAGTTCTTC. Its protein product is CAWSPKGASYNEQFF.

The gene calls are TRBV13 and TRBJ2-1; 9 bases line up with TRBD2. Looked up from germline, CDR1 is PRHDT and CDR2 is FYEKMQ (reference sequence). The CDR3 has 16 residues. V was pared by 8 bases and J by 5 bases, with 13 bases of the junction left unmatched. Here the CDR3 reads CASRRWSSGGNNEQFF. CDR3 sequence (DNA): TGTGCCAGCCGGCGGTGGAGTAGCGGGGGAAACAATGAGCAGTTCTTC.

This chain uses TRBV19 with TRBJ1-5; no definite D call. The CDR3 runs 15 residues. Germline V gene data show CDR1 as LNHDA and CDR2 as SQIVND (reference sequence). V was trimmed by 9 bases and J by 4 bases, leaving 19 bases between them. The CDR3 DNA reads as TGTGCCAGCTTCCCAGATGGGGAAGGAAATCAGCCCCAGCATTTT. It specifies CASFPDGEGNQPQHF.

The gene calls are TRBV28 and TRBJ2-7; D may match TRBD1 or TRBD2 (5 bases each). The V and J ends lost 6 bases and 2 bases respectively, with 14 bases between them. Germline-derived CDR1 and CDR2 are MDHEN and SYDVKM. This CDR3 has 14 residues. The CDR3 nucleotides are TGTGCCAGCAGCCCCAGTGGGGGTACCTACGAGCAGTACTTC. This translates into CASSPSGGTYEQYF.

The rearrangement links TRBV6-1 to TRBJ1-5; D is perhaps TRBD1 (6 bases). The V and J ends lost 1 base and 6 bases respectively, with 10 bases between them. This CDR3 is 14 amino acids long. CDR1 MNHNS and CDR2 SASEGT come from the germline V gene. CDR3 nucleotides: TGTGCCAGCAGTGAAGGAAGAGGGGGTCAGCCCCAGCATTTT. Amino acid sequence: CASSEGRGGQPQHF.